This entry lists 5 T cell receptor beta chains sequenced from one sample in a study of blood T cell repertoires in COVID-19 (dated by TCRdb to the early 2020s). Libraries were prepared through the immunoSEQ multiplex PCR assay. The table comes from immuneACCESS by way of TCRdb, which keeps in-frame sequences with V and J called. Part of the clones is missing from these tables; in studies checked, under half for an unresolved V gene and the rest for unknown reasons. In all, the sample holds around 60,000 clones, and roughly 83% of those were seen once. Clones ranked in the top ten supply about 15% of the sample. The specimen was peripheral blood. These TCRs come from a man between 60 and 75 years old with COVID-19, enrolled during active disease.

The gene calls are TRBV20-1 and TRBJ2-7, with 9 bases that match TRBD2. The V and J ends lost 3 bases and 3 bases, in that order; junction bases with no gene match: 9. This CDR3 has 15 amino acids. Germline assignment: CDR1 DFQATT and CDR2 SNEGSKA (reference sequence). The CDR3 DNA sequence: TGCAGTGCTAGTAACCCACTAGCGGGCGACTACGAGCAGTACTTC. Translating it yields CSASNPLAGDYEQYF.

The chain joins TRBV9 to TRBJ2-7; 11 nucleotides agree with TRBD2. V lost 2 bases, J lost 2 bases, and 6 bases stayed unmatched. The CDR3 is 16 amino acids. CDR1 and CDR2 (germline): SGDLS, YYNGEE. The CDR3 sequence is CASSVSTSGGPYEQYF. For the CDR3, the DNA is TGTGCCAGCAGCGTCTCAACTAGCGGGGGTCCCTACGAGCAGTACTTC.

This clone turned up a few times. The chain links TRBV18 to TRBJ2-7; TRBD2 is a possible D gene (5 bases). V was clipped by 6 bases and J by 2 bases, with 17 bases between them. CDR3 length: 15 residues. Per the germline V gene, CDR1 is KGHSH and CDR2 is LQKENI. CDR3 in DNA: TGTGCCAGCTCGCCTAGCCGAACTAATACCTACGAGCAGTACTTC. Encoded protein: CASSPSRTNTYEQYF.

The chain carries TRBV5-1 and TRBJ2-1; TRBD2 aligns across 8 bases. V was clipped by 2 bases and J by 7 bases; unmatched bases: 8. The CDR3 runs 15 residues. Germline CDR1 reads SGHRS; CDR2 reads YFSETQ. The CDR3 loop is CASSFKVAGSNEQFF. The DNA of the CDR3 is TGCGCCAGCAGCTTCAAGGTAGCGGGAAGTAATGAGCAGTTCTTC.

This clone showed up just once. The V gene is TRBV19, the J gene TRBJ1-4; TRBD1 is a possible D gene (5 bases). The length of the CDR3 is 15 residues. Germline lookup yields CDR1 LNHDA and CDR2 SQIVND (reference sequence). V was trimmed by 4 bases and J by 7 bases, leaving 16 bases between them. In nucleotides, the CDR3 is TGTGCCAGTAGTAAGGCGGGGGAAGAGGGTGAAAAACTGTTTTTT. Its translation: CASSKAGEEGEKLFF.